This TCR beta chain was captured in a study of regulatory T cells. With 5 bases clipped from V and 2 bases from J, the junction kept 11 bases outside the gene matches. The CDR3 consists of 17 residues. Germline loops: CDR1 SEHNR, CDR2 FQNEAQ (reference sequence). The study's findings and limits: In CD3G-deficient patients, conventional CD4+ T cells were enriched for hydrophobic CDR3 residues at positions 6 and 7.

The PCR used 52 TRBV and 13 TRBJ primers. Measured with immunoSEQ multiplex PCR; TCRdb has only the in-frame clones, and not every one. The repertoire holds over 30,000 clones, with 85% to 95% as singletons. A single count supports this clone. Its antigen remains unknown. The receptor was derived from a child aged 2 to 15 with CD3G deficiency. What was sequenced was conventional CD4+ T cells sorted from blood. The chain is built from TRBV7-9 and TRBJ2-3; TRBD2 aligns across 9 bases. In DNA form, the CDR3 reads TGTGCCAGCAGCCTAACCGTCAAGCGGGAGGTCACAGATACGCAGTATTTT. This gives the protein CASSLTVKREVTDTQYF. Using reference TRBV7-9 and TRBJ2-3 for the parts outside the CDR3, the full variable domain is DTGVSQNPRHKITKRGQNVTFRCDPISEHNRLYWYRQTLGQGPEFLTYFQNEAQLEKSRLLSDRFSAERPKGSFSTLEIQRTEQGDSAMYLCASSLTVKREVTDTQYFGPGTRLTVL.